The 27 T cell receptor beta chains in this list originate from one sample, sequenced in a study of blood T cell repertoires in COVID-19. Some clones are missing from TCRdb's copy, which holds only in-frame ones; the method was immunoSEQ multiplex PCR. The sample lists roughly 40,000 clones, about 91% seen once, with 3.5% to 4.5% in the top ten. The sequencing input was peripheral blood. The receptors come from a human donor in a cohort sampled during active COVID-19.

The CDR3 spells CASSQESRVILNYGYTF. CDR3 coding DNA: TGTGCCAGCAGCCAAGAGTCGAGAGTAATCCTTAACTATGGCTACACCTTC. This rearrangement joins TRBV14 to TRBJ1-2; D uncertain. In germline, CDR1 is SGHDN, CDR2 FVKESK. V gave up 0 bases and J gave up 1 base, with 15 bases separating them. There are 17 residues in the CDR3.

This chain joins TRBV4-3 and TRBJ2-2, with 9 bases identical to TRBD2. This CDR3 comprises 18 residues. Germline-derived CDR1 and CDR2 are LGHNA and YSLEER. The ends lost 1 base at V and 4 bases at J; junction bases unmatched: 10. The CDR3 sequence: CASSQVVGGGAVTGELFF. CDR3 sequence (DNA): TGCGCCAGCAGCCAAGTTGTAGGCGGGGGGGCGGTCACCGGGGAGCTGTTTTTT.

The V call is TRBV7-6, the J call TRBJ1-2; 9 positions agree with TRBD1. This CDR3 spans 16 amino acids. V gave up 5 bases and J gave up 6 bases; unmatched junction bases: 13. Germline V gene data show CDR1 as SGHVS and CDR2 as FNYEAQ. The DNA of the CDR3 is TGTGCCAGCAGCCCCGGGACAGGGATCGCGTACGATGGCTACACCTTC. Encoded protein: CASSPGTGIAYDGYTF.

The V and J genes are TRBV10-2 and TRBJ1-1; maybe TRBD1 (5 bases). V dropped 0 bases and J dropped 0 bases, with 14 bases sitting between them. The CDR3 totals 17 residues. CDR1 WSHSY and CDR2 SAAADI come from the germline V gene. This chain's CDR3 is CASSESLGGGLNTEAFF. The DNA of the CDR3 is TGCGCCAGCAGTGAGTCGTTGGGGGGTGGGTTGAACACTGAAGCTTTCTTT.

The gene calls are TRBV29-1 and TRBJ2-1; D perhaps matches TRBD2 (6 bases). Per germline, CDR1 SQVTM and CDR2 ANQGSEA. V shed 7 bases and J shed 0 bases, with 16 bases lying between them. CDR3 length: 15 residues. CDR3 residues: CSAPAGSSSYNEQFF. The CDR3 bases are TGCAGCGCCCCAGCGGGTTCCAGCTCCTACAATGAGCAGTTCTTC.

CDR3 bases: TGCGCCAGCAGTGAGTCAGGGCAGGGGAGAACTGAAGCTTTCTTT. Protein sequence: CASSESGQGRTEAFF. The chain links TRBV10-2 to TRBJ1-1; D possibly corresponds to TRBD1 (6 bases). The CDR3 sequence is 15 residues long. V lost 0 bases and J 5 bases, leaving 13 bases between the germline ends. Germline assignment: CDR1 WSHSY and CDR2 SAAADI.

The V gene is TRBV2, the J gene TRBJ1-4, with TRBD1 as a possible D gene (5 bases). CDR1 and CDR2 (germline): SNHLY, FYNNEI. Between the trimmed V and J ends, which lost 5 bases and 10 bases, there was a span of 20 bases. This CDR3 has 15 amino acids. CDR3 sequence reads: CASSLYPMAGGKLFF. DNA for the CDR3: TGTGCCAGCAGTCTCTACCCGATGGCGGGGGGAAAACTGTTTTTT.

The rearrangement uses TRBV4-2 and TRBJ2-7, with 8 nucleotides matching TRBD2. With V trimmed by 0 bases and J by 4 bases, 8 bases remained unmatched. The V gene's germline CDR1 is LGHNA and CDR2 YNFKEQ. This CDR3 comprises 16 residues. The CDR3 DNA reads as TGTGCCAGCAGCCAAGATAGGACGGGGGGGCTTTACGAGCAGTACTTC. This codes for CASSQDRTGGLYEQYF.

The CDR3: CASSARLAGAETQYF. The CDR3 DNA is TGTGCCAGCAGTGCCAGACTAGCGGGAGCGGAGACCCAGTACTTC. The J gene is TRBJ2-5, the V gene TRBV28; 12 nucleotides align to TRBD2. The V gene end was trimmed by 5 bases and the J gene end by 5 bases; junction bases not matched to a gene: 6. The germline V gene encodes CDR1 MDHEN and CDR2 SYDVKM. CDR3 size: 15 residues.

This clone appeared once. The chain has TRBV27 and TRBJ2-7; D remains unclear. Germline V gene data show CDR1 as MNHEY and CDR2 as SMNVEV (reference sequence). V lost 0 bases and J lost 1, with 13 bases in between. This CDR3 contains 16 residues. CDR3 coding DNA: TGTGCCAGCAGTTTATCCTTGACATCAAGGTCCTACGAGCAGTACTTC. It encodes CASSLSLTSRSYEQYF.

This clone was counted a few times. The genes are TRBV4-1 and TRBJ2-2, with a tentative D call TRBD1 (5 bases). V lost 0 bases, J lost 5 bases, and 16 bases lay in between. Per germline, CDR1 MGHRA and CDR2 YSYEKL. The CDR3 is 17 amino acids. The CDR3 nucleotides read TGCGCCAGCAGCCAAGATTGGCAGGCAGGGTATACCGGGGAGCTGTTTTTT. Amino acid sequence: CASSQDWQAGYTGELFF.

The J gene is TRBJ2-2, the V gene TRBV10-1; 8 nucleotides line up with TRBD1. The CDR3 runs to 15 residues. CDR1 WNHNN and CDR2 SYGVQD come from the germline V gene (reference sequence). The ends lost 2 bases at V and 6 bases at J; junction bases unmatched: 5. This CDR3 is CASSERPTGAGELFF. The CDR3 DNA reads TGCGCCAGCAGTGAGAGACCGACAGGGGCCGGGGAGCTGTTTTTT.

The rearrangement links TRBV6-7 to TRBJ1-2; D might be TRBD1 (6 bases). TRBV6-7 is classed as an ORF, of uncertain function. Trimming took 4 bases from V and 5 from J, leaving 26 bases between them. The CDR3 runs to 18 residues. CDR3 sequence (DNA): TGTGCCAGCAGTTCGAACCCCGGGACACTATCTATACCGTATGGCTACACCTTC. Translation: CASSSNPGTLSIPYGYTF.

This clone turned up a few times. The chain carries TRBV9 and TRBJ1-3; 10 bases match TRBD1. Unmatched junction bases numbered 10, after V lost 0 bases and J lost 4 bases. The germline V gene encodes CDR1 SGDLS and CDR2 YYNGEE. The CDR3 has 18 amino acids. Here the CDR3 reads CASSVATGGDGSGNTIYF. The CDR3 bases are TGTGCCAGCAGCGTAGCGACAGGGGGCGACGGGTCCGGAAACACCATATATTTT.

This clone was recorded a few times. The chain recombines TRBV6-5 with TRBJ1-4, with D unresolved. The CDR3 totals 15 residues. Germline V gene lookup returns CDR1 MNHEY and CDR2 SVGAGI. V lost 6 bases and J lost 2, with 13 bases in between. The CDR3, as DNA: TGTGCCAGCAGAATCGCAGGAACCACTAATGAAAAACTGTTTTTT. It yields the protein CASRIAGTTNEKLFF.

The V gene is TRBV6-5, the J gene TRBJ1-5; the D gene is possibly TRBD1 (5 bases). Trimming left V 8 bases short and J 7 bases short, with 21 bases between. The CDR3 loop spans 15 amino acids. Germline loops: CDR1 MNHEY, CDR2 SVGAGI. The CDR3 DNA sequence: TGTGCCAGCGCCTCCGACCGGGGACTCCTCCAGCCCCAGCATTTT. It yields the protein CASASDRGLLQPQHF.

This chain's CDR3 is CASRRETGFNQPQHF. The CDR3 DNA is TGTGCCAGCAGGCGAGAGACCGGGTTCAATCAGCCCCAGCATTTT. The V and J genes are TRBV6-5 and TRBJ1-5, with D hard to call. The CDR3 extends over 15 amino acids. The germline gives CDR1 MNHEY, CDR2 SVGAGI. Deletions cut 6 bases from V and 3 bases from J, with 15 bases between.

The gene calls are TRBV6-5 and TRBJ1-6, with D uncertain. The germline V gene has CDR1 MNHEY and CDR2 SVGAGI. V was clipped by 4 bases and J by 3 bases, with 13 bases between them. The CDR3 has 16 residues. The DNA of the CDR3 is TGTGCCAGCAGTTTAAGGCGCGGTGACTATAATTCACCCCTCCACTTT. Translation gives CASSLRRGDYNSPLHF.

In nucleotides, the CDR3 is TGTGCCAGCATTCGGTCTGGGGGGGTTTACAATGAGCAGTTCTTC. Amino acid sequence: CASIRSGGVYNEQFF. The V call is TRBV28, the J call TRBJ2-1, with TRBD2 matching 7 bases. The CDR3 sequence is 15 residues long. The V gene end was trimmed by 7 bases and the J gene end by 4 bases; junction bases not matched to a gene: 10. Looked up from germline, CDR1 is MDHEN and CDR2 is SYDVKM.

The rearrangement uses TRBV5-1 and TRBJ1-1; TRBD1 matches 8 bases. Germline assignment: CDR1 SGHRS and CDR2 YFSETQ. This CDR3 comprises 15 residues. V lost 4 bases and J lost 5; bases outside the gene matches: 10. CDR3 coding DNA: TGCGCCAGCAGCATAGGAGGGACAGGACTTACTGAAGCTTTCTTT. This sequence encodes CASSIGGTGLTEAFF.

The chain recombines TRBV7-9 with TRBJ2-7, with 10 nucleotides matching TRBD2. The trim removed 5 bases at V and 4 bases at J, leaving 14 bases unmatched. CDR3 length: 17 residues. Germline CDR1 reads SEHNR; CDR2 reads FQNEAQ (reference sequence). This CDR3 reads CASSPRTSGDLKYEQYF. CDR3 nucleotide sequence: TGTGCCAGCAGCCCGCGGACTAGCGGCGACTTAAAATACGAGCAGTACTTC. Filled out from reference TRBV7-9 and TRBJ2-7, the complete variable domain reads DTGVSQNPRHKITKRGQNVTFRCDPISEHNRLYWYRQTLGQGPEFLTYFQNEAQLEKSRLLSDRFSAERPKGSFSTLEIQRTEQGDSAMYLCASSPRTSGDLKYEQYFGPGTRLTVT.

As concerns this clone: In the same sample, other DNA sequences code for this CDR3. This rearrangement joins TRBV3-1 (or the pseudogene TRBV3-2) to TRBJ1-2; 8 nucleotides agree with TRBD1. The CDR3 loop spans 14 amino acids. The V and J ends lost 4 bases and 5 bases, in that order; junction bases with no gene match: 6. Per germline, CDR1 LGHDT and CDR2 YNNKEL (reference sequence). CDR3 amino acids: CASSPRQGSYGYTF. The CDR3 DNA is TGTGCCAGCAGCCCTCGACAGGGGTCGTATGGCTACACCTTC.

This chain connects TRBV5-1 to TRBJ2-3; 8 bases map to TRBD2. V was pared by 0 bases and J by 0 bases, with 3 bases of the junction left unmatched. Germline V gene data show CDR1 as SGHRS and CDR2 as YFSETQ. The length of the CDR3 is 16 residues. The CDR3 nucleotides are TGCGCCAGCAGCTTGGTAGCGGGAACGAGCACAGATACGCAGTATTTT. This codes for CASSLVAGTSTDTQYF.

The rearrangement joins TRBV10-3 to TRBJ1-2; TRBD1 matches 8 bases. V gave up 4 bases and J gave up 3 bases; unmatched junction bases: 7. The CDR3 runs to 15 residues. Germline CDR1 reads ENHRY; CDR2 reads SYGVKD. DNA of the CDR3: TGTGCCATCAGTGGGGCTACAGGGGGTGACTATGGCTACACCTTC. This codes for CAISGATGGDYGYTF.

The J gene is TRBJ1-1, the V gene TRBV11-2; 8 bases match TRBD1. The V and J ends lost 0 bases and 1 base, in that order; junction bases with no gene match: 7. The CDR3 length is 17 residues. The V gene's germline CDR1 is SGHAT and CDR2 FQNNGV. The CDR3 DNA reads as TGTGCCAGCAGCTTAGAGGGACAGGTAATGACGAACACTGAAGCTTTCTTT. Translated: CASSLEGQVMTNTEAFF. The full variable domain, with the rest looked up from reference TRBV11-2 and TRBJ1-1, is EAGVAQSPRYKIIEKRQSVAFWCNPISGHATLYWYQQILGQGPKLLIQFQNNGVVDDSQLPKDRFSAERLKGVDSTLKIQPAKLEDSAVYLCASSLEGQVMTNTEAFFGQGTRLTVV.

This clone came up once. The chain joins TRBV9 to TRBJ2-5; TRBD2 agrees at 11 bases. The CDR3 has 15 residues. Looked up from germline, CDR1 is SGDLS and CDR2 is YYNGEE. Germline trimming cut 6 bases from V and 5 bases from J; bases unmatched to any gene: 9. CDR3 amino acids: CASTVSGRAVETQYF. The DNA for the CDR3 is TGTGCCAGCACAGTTAGCGGGAGGGCCGTGGAGACCCAGTACTTC.

This clone appeared once. The chain has TRBV29-1 and TRBJ2-7, with D possibly being TRBD1 (5 bases). Germline CDR1 reads SQVTM; CDR2 reads ANQGSEA. The CDR3 spans 13 residues. V lost 4 bases and J 1 base, leaving 11 bases between the germline ends. The CDR3 nucleotides are TGCAGCGTTGGGGTCAGGGATTCCTACGAGCAGTACTTC. Translating it yields CSVGVRDSYEQYF.